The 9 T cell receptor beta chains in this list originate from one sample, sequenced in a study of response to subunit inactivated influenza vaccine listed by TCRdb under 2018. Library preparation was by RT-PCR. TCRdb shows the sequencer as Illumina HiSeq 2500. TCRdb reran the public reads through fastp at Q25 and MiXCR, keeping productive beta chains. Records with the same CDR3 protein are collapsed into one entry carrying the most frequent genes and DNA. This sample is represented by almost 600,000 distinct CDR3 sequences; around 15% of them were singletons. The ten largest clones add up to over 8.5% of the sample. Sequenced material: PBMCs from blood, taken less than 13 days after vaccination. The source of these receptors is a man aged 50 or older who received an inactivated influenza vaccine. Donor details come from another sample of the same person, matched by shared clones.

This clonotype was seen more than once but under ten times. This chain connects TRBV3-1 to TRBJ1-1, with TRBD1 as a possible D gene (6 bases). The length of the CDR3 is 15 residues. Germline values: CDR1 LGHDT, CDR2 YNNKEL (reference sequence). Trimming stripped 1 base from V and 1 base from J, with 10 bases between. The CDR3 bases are TGTGCCAGCAGCCAAGGGGGACACCGGAACACTGAAGCTTTCTTT. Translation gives CASSQGGHRNTEAFF.

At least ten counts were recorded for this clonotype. CDR3 region: CASSDRGRGDTQYF. For the CDR3, the DNA is TGTGCCAGCAGTGATCGGGGGAGAGGAGATACGCAGTATTTT. The chain employs TRBV2 and TRBJ2-3; D perhaps matches TRBD2 (6 bases). Per germline, CDR1 SNHLY and CDR2 FYNNEI. The CDR3 sequence is 14 residues long. V gave up 3 bases and J gave up 5 bases, with 12 bases separating them.

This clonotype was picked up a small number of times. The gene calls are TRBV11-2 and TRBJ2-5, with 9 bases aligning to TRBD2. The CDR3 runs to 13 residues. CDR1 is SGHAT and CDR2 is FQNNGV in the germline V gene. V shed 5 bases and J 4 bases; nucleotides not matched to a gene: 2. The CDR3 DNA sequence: TGTGCCAGCAGCATACTAGCGGGAGAGACCCAGTACTTC. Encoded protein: CASSILAGETQYF.

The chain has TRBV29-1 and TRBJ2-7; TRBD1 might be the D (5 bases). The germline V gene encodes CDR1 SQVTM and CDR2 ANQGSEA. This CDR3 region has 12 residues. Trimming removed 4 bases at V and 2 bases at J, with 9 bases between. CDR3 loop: CSVVQGTYEQYF. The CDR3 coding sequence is TGCAGCGTTGTCCAGGGTACCTACGAGCAGTACTTC.

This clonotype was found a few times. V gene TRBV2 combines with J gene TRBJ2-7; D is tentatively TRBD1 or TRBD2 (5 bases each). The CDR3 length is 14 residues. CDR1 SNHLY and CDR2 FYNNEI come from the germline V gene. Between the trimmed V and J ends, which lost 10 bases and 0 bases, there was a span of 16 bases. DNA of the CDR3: TGTGCCATAAAACCCGGGACGGCCTCCTACGAGCAGTACTTC. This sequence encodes CAIKPGTASYEQYF.

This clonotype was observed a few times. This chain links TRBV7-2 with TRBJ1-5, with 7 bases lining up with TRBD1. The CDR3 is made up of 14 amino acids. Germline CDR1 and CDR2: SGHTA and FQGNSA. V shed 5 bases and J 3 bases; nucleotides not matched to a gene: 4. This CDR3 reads CASSIGQVNQPQHF. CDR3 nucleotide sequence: TGTGCCAGCAGCATCGGACAGGTCAATCAGCCCCAGCATTTT. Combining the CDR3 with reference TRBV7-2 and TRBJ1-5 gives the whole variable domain GAGVSQSPSNKVTEKGKDVELRCDPISGHTALYWYRQSLGQGLEFLIYFQGNSAPDKSGLPSDRFSAERTGGSVSTLTIQRTQQEDSAVYLCASSIGQVNQPQHFGDGTRLSIL.

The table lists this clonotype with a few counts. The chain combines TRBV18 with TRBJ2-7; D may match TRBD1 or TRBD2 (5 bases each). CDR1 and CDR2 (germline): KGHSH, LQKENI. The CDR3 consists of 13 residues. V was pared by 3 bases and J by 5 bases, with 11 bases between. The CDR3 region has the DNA TGTGCCAGCTCACCCCCCGTGGGGGACGAGCAGTACTTC. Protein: CASSPPVGDEQYF.

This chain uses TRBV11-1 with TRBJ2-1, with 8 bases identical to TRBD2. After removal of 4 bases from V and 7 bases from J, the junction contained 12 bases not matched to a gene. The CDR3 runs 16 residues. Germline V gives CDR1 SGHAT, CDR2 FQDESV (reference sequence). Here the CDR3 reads CASSYQGLGKRNEQFF. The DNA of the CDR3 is TGTGCCAGCAGCTACCAGGGACTAGGGAAACGGAATGAGCAGTTCTTC. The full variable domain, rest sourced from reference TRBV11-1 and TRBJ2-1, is EAEVAQSPRYKITEKSQAVAFWCDPISGHATLYWYRQILGQGPELLVQFQDESVVDDSQLPKDRFSAERLKGVDSTLKIQPAELGDSAMYLCASSYQGLGKRNEQFFGPGTRLTVL.

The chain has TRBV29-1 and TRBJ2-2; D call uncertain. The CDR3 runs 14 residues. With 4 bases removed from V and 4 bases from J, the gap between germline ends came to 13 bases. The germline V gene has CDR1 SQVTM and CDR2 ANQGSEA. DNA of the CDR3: TGCAGCGTTGTTGTACAATCGGTCACCGGGGAGCTGTTTTTT. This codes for CSVVVQSVTGELFF.